The T cell receptor (beta chain) described here comes from a study of cytomegalovirus exposure and HLA in healthy donors. Germline V lookup: CDR1 MNHEY, CDR2 SMNVEV (reference sequence). This CDR3 is built from 11 residues. J was trimmed by 7 bases and V by 6 bases; bases with no gene match: 2. On this clone itself: What it binds is not known.

Primers for the PCR totalled 60 Vbeta and 13 Jbeta. Only in-frame clones appear in the TCRdb table, and some are missing; sequencing was by immunoSEQ multiplex PCR. Among some 200,000 clones, roughly 88% were seen once, and the ten largest hold about 0.77%. Whole-study findings and limits: There was a cluster of highly shared sequence variants that was likely a sequencing artifact. Per published accounts, TCR beta sequences correctly predicted the HLA-A and HLA-B alleles of most subjects.

This receptor was obtained from a boy aged 2 to 9 in good health and CMV-seronegative. The sample taken for sequencing was PBMCs. The chain couples TRBV27 to TRBJ2-5; 7 bases are a match to TRBD1. The CDR3 is CASRYRGTQYF. The CDR3 DNA sequence: TGTGCCAGCAGGTACAGGGGGACCCAGTACTTC.